These 17 T cell receptor beta chains originate from one sample sequenced in a study of beta chain features in type 1 diabetes. Isolated RNA was reverse transcribed in full, so expressed TCRB transcripts were sequenced. The protocol was immunoSEQ multiplex PCR, while the TCRdb copy is restricted to in-frame clones and leaves out a portion. This table has 240,000 or so clones, about 63% appearing once. The material sequenced was naive CD4+ T cells from blood. Receptor source: a man aged 25-45 years in good health.

The chain recombines TRBV7-2 with TRBJ2-3; 7 bases line up with TRBD1. Germline trimming cut 4 bases from V and 5 bases from J; bases unmatched to any gene: 6. Per germline, CDR1 SGHTA and CDR2 FQGNSA. This CDR3 contains 14 residues. The CDR3 loop reads CASSSGQAGDTQYF. CDR3 DNA sequence: TGTGCCAGCAGCTCCGGACAGGCGGGAGATACGCAGTATTTT.

The V and J genes are TRBV6-5 and TRBJ2-5; D might be TRBD1 (6 bases). The CDR3 has 11 residues. The germline V gene encodes CDR1 MNHEY and CDR2 SVGAGI. The germline V and J ends were trimmed by 6 bases and 10 bases, with 12 bases remaining between them. The CDR3 sequence is CASRSQGNQYF. CDR3 sequence (DNA): TGTGCCAGCAGGTCGCAGGGGAACCAGTACTTC.

V gene TRBV15 combines with J gene TRBJ2-1; 7 bases are a match to TRBD1. The CDR3 runs 15 residues. V was pared by 1 base and J by 4 bases, with 4 bases of the junction left unmatched. Germline lookup yields CDR1 LNHNV and CDR2 YYDKDF (reference sequence). CDR3 coding DNA: TGTGCCACCAGCAGAGGGGGGACAGAGTACAATGAGCAGTTCTTC. It is translated as CATSRGGTEYNEQFF.

This clone showed up just a few times. The CDR3 DNA reads TGTGCCAGCAGCTTCCCACGGGGGCACCGGGGGACCCAGTACTTC. The encoded protein is CASSFPRGHRGTQYF. The rearrangement joins TRBV7-2 to TRBJ2-5; possibly TRBD1 or TRBD2 for D (6 bases each). Germline V gene sequence: CDR1 SGHTA, CDR2 FQGNSA. The length of the CDR3 is 15 residues. With 3 bases removed from V and 7 bases from J, the gap between germline ends came to 18 bases. Variable domain in full (rest from reference TRBV7-2 and TRBJ2-5): GAGVSQSPSNKVTEKGKDVELRCDPISGHTALYWYRQSLGQGLEFLIYFQGNSAPDKSGLPSDRFSAERTGGSVSTLTIQRTQQEDSAVYLCASSFPRGHRGTQYFGPGTRLLVL.

CDR3 bases: TGCAGCGCTGTTTCCCCGACAGTTAACCCATTGGATACGCAGTATTTT. Residues: CSAVSPTVNPLDTQYF. The rearrangement joins TRBV29-1 to TRBJ2-3; tentatively, D is TRBD1 (5 bases). CDR1 is SQVTM and CDR2 is ANQGSEA in the germline V gene. The CDR3 contains 16 residues. V lost 7 bases to trimming and J lost 6 bases, with 26 bases between them.

This chain links TRBV18 with TRBJ2-7, with unresolved D. V lost 3 bases and J 5 bases, leaving 11 bases between the germline ends. Germline CDR1 reads KGHSH; CDR2 reads LQKENI. The CDR3 contains 13 residues. The CDR3 DNA reads as TGTGCCAGCTCACCCTACATTGAGGACGAGCAGTACTTC. Amino acids: CASSPYIEDEQYF. The full variable domain, completed using reference TRBV18 and TRBJ2-7, is NAGVMQNPRHLVRRRGQEARLRCSPMKGHSHVYWYRQLPEEGLKFMVYLQKENIIDESGMPKERFSAEFPKEGPSILRIQQVVRGDSAAYFCASSPYIEDEQYFGPGTRLTVT.

V and J are TRBV9 and TRBJ1-4; D is uncertain. The CDR3 totals 15 residues. V was trimmed by 3 bases and J by 1 base, leaving 10 bases between them. Germline V lookup: CDR1 SGDLS, CDR2 YYNGEE. CDR3 amino acids: CASSARLGTNEKLFF. The CDR3 coding sequence is TGTGCCAGCAGCGCCCGACTCGGAACTAATGAAAAACTGTTTTTT.

V is TRBV7-2 and J is TRBJ2-7; TRBD2 aligns across 10 bases. The CDR3 has 15 residues. V trimming: 5 bases; J trimming: 0 bases; junction bases outside the gene matches: 4. Germline values: CDR1 SGHTA, CDR2 FQGNSA. CDR3 residues: CASSAASGSSYEQYF. The CDR3 DNA sequence: TGTGCCAGCAGCGCAGCTAGCGGGAGCTCCTACGAGCAGTACTTC.

The chain employs TRBV9 and TRBJ2-1, with 9 bases identical to TRBD1. The germline gives CDR1 SGDLS, CDR2 YYNGEE. This CDR3 spans 18 amino acids. V lost 2 bases to trimming and J lost 4 bases; unmatched junction nucleotides: 13. CDR3 sequence: CASSVGTGTGNAYNEQFF. Here the CDR3 DNA reads TGTGCCAGCAGCGTTGGGACAGGGACCGGGAACGCATACAATGAGCAGTTCTTC.

This clone was seen only a few times. This rearrangement joins TRBV9 to TRBJ2-5; no reliable D call. This CDR3 region has 14 residues. The V end lost 3 bases, the J end lost 2 bases, and 11 bases lay between the germline ends. Germline CDR1 is SGDLS and CDR2 is YYNGEE. CDR3 nucleotides: TGTGCCAGCAGCGGGGGTCTGACTCAAGAGACCCAGTACTTC. This encodes CASSGGLTQETQYF.

The rearrangement joins TRBV11-2 to TRBJ2-1; 8 bases are a match to TRBD2. The CDR3 covers 15 residues. V dropped 2 bases and J dropped 6; count of bases not matched to a gene: 6. Germline lookup yields CDR1 SGHAT and CDR2 FQNNGV. The chain's CDR3 is CASSLPGLVLNEQFF. Here the CDR3 DNA reads TGTGCCAGCAGCTTACCGGGACTAGTCCTCAATGAGCAGTTCTTC.

V is TRBV30 and J is TRBJ1-1; D uncertain. The length of the CDR3 is 11 residues. The germline V and J ends were trimmed by 3 bases and 8 bases, with 10 bases remaining between them. Germline CDR1 and CDR2: GTSNPN and SVGIG (reference sequence). The DNA for the CDR3 is TGTGCCTGGAGCGATAAAATAGAAGCTTTCTTT. This gives the protein CAWSDKIEAFF.

The rearrangement links TRBV19 to TRBJ1-5; D is uncertain. Germline CDR1 LNHDA, CDR2 SQIVND (reference sequence). CDR3 length: 13 residues. V dropped 5 bases and J dropped 5 bases, with 10 bases sitting between them. The CDR3 loop reads CASSLGADQPQHF. The CDR3 nucleotides are TGTGCCAGTAGTTTAGGCGCGGATCAGCCCCAGCATTTT.

This clone was seen a few times. This CDR3 is also generated by other DNA sequences in the sample. The chain recombines TRBV7-2 with TRBJ2-7; D uncertain. Germline CDR1 SGHTA, CDR2 FQGNSA. The ends were cut back, 6 bases at V and 0 bases at J, with 6 bases in the middle. The CDR3 sequence is 12 residues long. CDR3 amino acids: CASSSSSYEQYF. The CDR3 DNA is TGTGCCAGCAGTTCGAGCTCCTACGAGCAGTACTTC. The variable domain in full, with the rest retrieved from reference TRBV7-2 and TRBJ2-7, is GAGVSQSPSNKVTEKGKDVELRCDPISGHTALYWYRQSLGQGLEFLIYFQGNSAPDKSGLPSDRFSAERTGGSVSTLTIQRTQQEDSAVYLCASSSSSYEQYFGPGTRLTVT.

The V and J genes are TRBV7-9 and TRBJ2-1; 10 nucleotides line up with TRBD2. Germline V gene data show CDR1 as SEHNR and CDR2 as FQNEAQ (reference sequence). V lost 3 bases and J lost 6; bases outside the gene matches: 5. This CDR3 has 15 residues. The CDR3 DNA reads TGTGCCAGCAGCTTCAGACTAGCGGGTACCAATGAGCAGTTCTTC. Protein sequence: CASSFRLAGTNEQFF.

This clone was seen only a few times. The chain employs TRBV4-2 and TRBJ2-7; D is perhaps TRBD1 (5 bases). The CDR3 spans 13 residues. Germline CDR1 reads LGHNA; CDR2 reads YNFKEQ. V was cut by 1 base and J by 8 bases, with 12 bases left in between. CDR3 residues: CASSQAGIPQQYF. CDR3 in DNA: TGTGCCAGCAGCCAAGCAGGGATTCCCCAGCAGTACTTC.

The CDR3 sequence is CAWSVATDTQYF. The CDR3 nucleotides are TGTGCCTGGAGTGTGGCAACAGATACGCAGTATTTT. The chain uses TRBV30 and TRBJ2-3; D is ambiguous. CDR1 and CDR2 (germline): GTSNPN, SVGIG (reference sequence). V was clipped by 0 bases and J by 3 bases, with 4 bases between them. This CDR3 is built from 12 residues.